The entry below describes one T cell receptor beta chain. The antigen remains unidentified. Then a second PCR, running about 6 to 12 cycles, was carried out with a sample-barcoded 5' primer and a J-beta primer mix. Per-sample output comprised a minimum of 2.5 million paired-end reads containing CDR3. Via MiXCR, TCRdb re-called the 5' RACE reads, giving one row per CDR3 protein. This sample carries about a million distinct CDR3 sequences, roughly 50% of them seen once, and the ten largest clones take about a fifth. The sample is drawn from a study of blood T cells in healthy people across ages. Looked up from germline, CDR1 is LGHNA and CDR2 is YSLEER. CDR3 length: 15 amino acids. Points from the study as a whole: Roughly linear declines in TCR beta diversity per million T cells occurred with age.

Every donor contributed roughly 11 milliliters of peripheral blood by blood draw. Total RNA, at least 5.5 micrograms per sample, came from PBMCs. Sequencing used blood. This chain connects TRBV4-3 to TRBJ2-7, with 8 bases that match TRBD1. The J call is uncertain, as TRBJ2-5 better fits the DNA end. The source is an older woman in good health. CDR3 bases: TGCGCCAGCAGCCAACAACAGGGGGGATTTGGGACCCAGTACTTC. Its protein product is CASSQQQGGFGTQYF.